The 24 T cell receptor beta chains presented below share a single source sample, sequenced in a study of cytotoxic CD8 clonotypes in ibrutinib-treated CLL (TCRdb year 2021). Library construction relied on the immunoSEQ multiplex PCR assay. TCRdb took this table from immuneACCESS and kept in-frame rearrangements with V and J called. Such tables lack part of the clones; where checked against another copy, unresolved V genes explain under half of the gap, and the rest is unexplained. The sample contains fewer than 400,000 clones, about 64% of them found a single time. The ten largest clones add up to around 6.6% of the sample. Sequenced here: PBMCs, sampled after 36 months of ibrutinib treatment. The receptor set was obtained from a human donor with chronic lymphocytic leukemia.

The rearrangement uses TRBV27 and TRBJ2-3; D is ambiguous. V was pared by 1 base and J by 0 bases, with 2 bases between. The CDR3 runs 13 residues. Germline V gene data show CDR1 as MNHEY and CDR2 as SMNVEV (reference sequence). In DNA form, the CDR3 reads TGTGCCAGCAGTTTATTTAGCACAGATACGCAGTATTTT. Its protein product is CASSLFSTDTQYF.

This chain links TRBV9 with TRBJ2-7; the match to TRBD2 covers 9 bases. Per the germline V gene, CDR1 is SGDLS and CDR2 is YYNGEE. This CDR3 region has 15 residues. With V trimmed by 4 bases and J by 3 bases, 8 bases remained unmatched. The CDR3 protein is CASSPRASGIYEQYF. The CDR3 coding sequence is TGTGCCAGCAGCCCACGGGCTAGCGGGATCTACGAGCAGTACTTC.

This rearrangement joins TRBV10-1 to TRBJ2-7; TRBD1 matches at 10 bases. The CDR3 has 13 residues. Germline V gene data show CDR1 as WNHNN and CDR2 as SYGVQD (reference sequence). V gave up 5 bases and J gave up 6 bases; unmatched junction bases: 4. This CDR3 reads CASSRDRGTEQYF. The DNA for the CDR3 is TGCGCCAGCAGTCGGGACAGGGGAACCGAGCAGTACTTC.

The chain uses TRBV29-1 and TRBJ1-2; 9 bases match TRBD1. This CDR3 region has 13 residues. Germline V CDR1 and CDR2: SQVTM, ANQGSEA. The V and J ends lost 8 bases and 7 bases, in that order; junction bases with no gene match: 11. As DNA, the CDR3 is TGCAGCTCTAGCGATACAGGGGGCAGTGGCTACACCTTC. Translated, it gives CSSSDTGGSGYTF. The variable domain in full, completed from reference TRBV29-1 and TRBJ1-2, reads SAVISQKPSRDICQRGTSLTIQCQVDSQVTMMFWYRQQPGQSLTLIATANQGSEATYESGFVIDKFPISRPNLTFSTLTVSNMSPEDSSIYLCSSSDTGGSGYTFGSGTRLTVV.

This rearrangement joins TRBV18 to TRBJ1-2; D is possibly TRBD1 (6 bases). Germline V gene data show CDR1 as KGHSH and CDR2 as LQKENI. This CDR3 is built from 15 residues. V was clipped by 2 bases and J by 4 bases, with 14 bases between them. The chain's CDR3 is CASSPDYRERYGYTF. CDR3 bases: TGTGCCAGCTCACCAGATTACAGGGAGCGCTATGGCTACACCTTC.

The chain joins TRBV5-1 to TRBJ2-1, with unresolved D. V dropped 1 base and J dropped 3 bases, with 11 bases sitting between them. The CDR3 spans 15 residues. CDR1 and CDR2 from the germline V gene are SGHRS and YFSETQ. CDR3 DNA sequence: TGCGCCAGCAGCTTGCAGGTGGTGGGCTACAATGAGCAGTTCTTC. Translated: CASSLQVVGYNEQFF.

The chain carries TRBV15 and TRBJ1-4; 8 positions agree with TRBD1. The V segment lost 3 bases and the J segment 5 bases; nucleotides outside the gene matches: 5. The CDR3 loop spans 15 amino acids. The germline CDR1 and CDR2 sequences are LNHNV and YYDKDF (reference sequence). CDR3 residues: CATSSRDRRNEKLFF. As DNA, the CDR3 is TGTGCCACCAGCAGCCGGGACAGGAGAAATGAAAAACTGTTTTTT.

The chain is built from TRBV11-2 and TRBJ1-6; TRBD1 agrees at 8 bases. The J segment lost 8 bases and the V segment lost 5 bases, leaving 14 bases of the junction unmatched. The germline CDR1 and CDR2 sequences are SGHAT and FQNNGV. The CDR3 totals 17 residues. As DNA, the CDR3 is TGTGCCAGCAGCCTCCCTAGAGGGACAGGTGGTTATTCACCCCTCCACTTT. Its translation: CASSLPRGTGGYSPLHF.

In its sample, this clone was seen many times. The chain employs TRBV10-3 and TRBJ2-1, with 9 bases identical to TRBD1. Germline CDR1 and CDR2: ENHRY and SYGVKD. This CDR3 has 15 amino acids. The junction had 11 bases not matched to a gene; V was cut back by 6 bases and J by 8 bases. CDR3 nucleotides: TGTGCCATCAGACCGGGACAGGGTAGGGGTTATGAGCAGTTCTTC. Protein sequence: CAIRPGQGRGYEQFF.

The V call is TRBV7-9, the J call TRBJ2-3; 7 bases fit TRBD2. The germline gives CDR1 SEHNR, CDR2 FQNEAQ (reference sequence). This CDR3 spans 12 amino acids. V trimming: 5 bases; J trimming: 6 bases; junction bases outside the gene matches: 2. DNA for the CDR3: TGTGCCAGCAGCGAGGGAGGGGATACGCAGTATTTT. Translation: CASSEGGDTQYF.

The chain has TRBV7-2 and TRBJ1-4; 9 positions match TRBD1. CDR1 SGHTA and CDR2 FQGNSA come from the germline V gene. The J segment lost 7 bases and the V segment lost 4 bases, leaving 7 bases of the junction unmatched. This CDR3 has 15 amino acids. CDR3 protein: CASSSPGTGSEKLFF. The CDR3 bases are TGTGCCAGCAGCTCCCCCGGGACAGGGAGTGAAAAACTGTTTTTT.

This clone came up once. The chain combines TRBV11-2 with TRBJ2-3; 12 bases match TRBD2. V shed 3 bases, J shed 3 bases, and the junction held 4 bases outside the gene matches. Germline V CDR1 and CDR2: SGHAT, FQNNGV. There are 16 residues in the CDR3. CDR3: CASSLTSGRNTDTQYF. The CDR3 DNA is TGTGCCAGCAGCTTGACTAGCGGGAGAAATACAGATACGCAGTATTTT.

This chain links TRBV14 with TRBJ2-7; no firm D call. CDR3 size: 12 residues. CDR1 is SGHDN, CDR2 FVKESK, per germline. Trimming stripped 0 bases from V and 7 bases from J, with 7 bases between. The CDR3 DNA reads TGTGCCAGCAGCCAAGAAGGCAGGGAGCAGTACTTC. Translating gives CASSQEGREQYF.

The chain employs TRBV7-2 and TRBJ1-2; D is possibly TRBD1 (5 bases). The V end was cut by 3 bases, the J end by 7 bases, with 15 bases between. This CDR3 contains 14 residues. CDR1 and CDR2 (germline): SGHTA, FQGNSA. The CDR3 DNA is TGTGCCAGCAGCTTTTACGTCCAGGGATCTGGCTACACCTTC. Its translation is CASSFYVQGSGYTF.

The chain couples TRBV30 to TRBJ2-1; D is unresolved. Trimming pared 1 base from V and 3 bases from J, leaving 10 bases between. CDR1 GTSNPN and CDR2 SVGIG come from the germline V gene (reference sequence). The CDR3 length is 14 residues. DNA for the CDR3: TGTGCCTGGAGTGACCCAGAATACTACAATGAGCAGTTCTTC. Amino acids: CAWSDPEYYNEQFF.

The chain employs TRBV6-5 and TRBJ2-7; tentatively, D is TRBD2 (6 bases). This CDR3 has 10 residues. Germline loops: CDR1 MNHEY, CDR2 SVGAGI. The V gene lost 6 bases and the J gene lost 11 bases, with 11 bases spanning the gap. CDR3 DNA sequence: TGTGCCAGCAGGGAAGGGAGGAAGTACTTC. It encodes CASREGRKYF.

The chain employs TRBV18 and TRBJ1-1, with TRBD1 identical over 8 bases. Trimming removed 3 bases from V and 0 bases from J; junction bases left unmatched: 9. CDR1 and CDR2 from the germline V gene are KGHSH and LQKENI. The length of the CDR3 is 17 residues. CDR3 sequence reads: CASSPFTDRGVNTEAFF. The CDR3 coding sequence is TGTGCCAGCTCACCGTTTACCGACAGGGGAGTGAACACTGAAGCTTTCTTT.

V and J are TRBV5-1 and TRBJ1-2; D uncertain. V was pared by 0 bases and J by 6 bases, with 9 bases between. Germline CDR1 is SGHRS and CDR2 is YFSETQ. This CDR3 is 13 amino acids long. This CDR3 is CASSLGFLHGYTF. In nucleotides, the CDR3 is TGCGCCAGCAGCTTGGGGTTCCTGCATGGCTACACCTTC.

Here the CDR3 reads CSGTYYEQFF. In nucleotides, the CDR3 is TGCAGCGGGACTTACTATGAGCAGTTCTTC. The V and J genes are TRBV20-1 and TRBJ2-1, with a possible D match to TRBD2 (6 bases). The CDR3 length is 10 residues. CDR1 and CDR2 from the germline V gene are DFQATT and SNEGSKA (reference sequence).

The chain joins TRBV6-6 to TRBJ2-2; 7 bases map to TRBD1. J gave up 6 bases and V 7 bases, and 5 bases lay outside the gene matches. The V gene's germline CDR1 is MNHNY and CDR2 SVGAGI (reference sequence). The CDR3 has 13 residues. For the CDR3, the DNA is TGTGCCAGCACCCGAACAGGGGCCGGGGAGCTGTTTTTT. It specifies CASTRTGAGELFF.

DNA of the CDR3: TGTGCCACCAGCAGAGACATTAGGGCAGATACGCAGTATTTT. Protein product: CATSRDIRADTQYF. The chain combines TRBV15 with TRBJ2-3; D remains ambiguous. Trimming took off 0 bases at V and 4 bases at J, with 8 bases between the two ends. This CDR3 contains 14 residues. Germline V gene lookup returns CDR1 LNHNV and CDR2 YYDKDF (reference sequence).

J is TRBJ2-7 and V is TRBV5-6; 7 bases fit TRBD1. The CDR3 runs 14 residues. The germline gives CDR1 SGHDT, CDR2 YYEEEE. V dropped 2 bases and J dropped 5; count of bases not matched to a gene: 7. CDR3 residues: CASSLYRGRHEQYF. The DNA of the CDR3 is TGTGCCAGCAGCTTATACAGGGGAAGGCACGAGCAGTACTTC.

This sequence joins TRBV29-1 and TRBJ1-2; weak D call: TRBD1 (5 bases). CDR3 size: 11 residues. CDR1 is SQVTM and CDR2 is ANQGSEA in the germline V gene. Deletions cut 4 bases from V and 10 bases from J, with 13 bases between. CDR3: CSVVPREVYTF. The CDR3 nucleotides read TGCAGCGTTGTCCCCAGGGAGGTCTACACCTTC.

This clone was counted between two and nine times. J is TRBJ1-2 and V is TRBV7-9; D ambiguous. V gave up 4 bases and J gave up 10 bases, with 10 bases separating them. CDR3 size: 11 residues. Germline V gene sequence: CDR1 SEHNR, CDR2 FQNEAQ (reference sequence). The CDR3 loop is CASSSTPAYTF. The DNA for the CDR3 is TGTGCCAGCAGCTCAACCCCAGCCTACACCTTC. Using reference TRBV7-9 and TRBJ1-2 for the parts outside the CDR3, the full variable domain is DTGVSQNPRHKITKRGQNVTFRCDPISEHNRLYWYRQTLGQGPEFLTYFQNEAQLEKSRLLSDRFSAERPKGSFSTLEIQRTEQGDSAMYLCASSSTPAYTFGSGTRLTVV.